A single TCR beta chain is shown here with its context. Sequencing was performed with immunoSEQ multiplex PCR; in TCRdb, only in-frame clones are kept and a portion is missing. The table has approximately 240,000 clones, 80% to 95% seen once. This record belongs to a study of blood T cell repertoires in COVID-19. This CDR3 spans 14 amino acids. Unmatched junction bases numbered 6, after V lost 6 bases and J lost 5 bases. The germline gives CDR1 SGHAT, CDR2 FQNNGV. The rearrangement uses TRBV11-2 and TRBJ2-3, with 9 positions matching TRBD2. This clonotype originated in a woman aged 18-29 years who had recovered from COVID-19. Source material: PBMCs or T cells enriched from blood (not recorded which). CDR3 protein: CASSSGGRVDTQYF. The CDR3 bases are TGTGCCAGCAGTAGCGGGGGCCGGGTAGATACGCAGTATTTT.